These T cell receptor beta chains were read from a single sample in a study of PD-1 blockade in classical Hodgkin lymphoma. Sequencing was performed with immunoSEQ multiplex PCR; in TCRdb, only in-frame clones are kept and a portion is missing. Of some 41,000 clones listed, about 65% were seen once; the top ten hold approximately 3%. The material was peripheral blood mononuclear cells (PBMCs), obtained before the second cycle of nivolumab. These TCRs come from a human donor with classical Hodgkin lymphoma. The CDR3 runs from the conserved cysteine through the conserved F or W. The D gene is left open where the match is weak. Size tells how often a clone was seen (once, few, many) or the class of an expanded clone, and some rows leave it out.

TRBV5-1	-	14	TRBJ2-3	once	CASSARVVADTQYF	TGCGCCAGCAGCGCGCGAGTAGTGGCAGATACGCAGTATTTT
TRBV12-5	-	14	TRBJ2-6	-	CASGLESGANVLTF	TGTGCTAGTGGTTTGGAATCTGGGGCCAACGTCCTGACTTTC
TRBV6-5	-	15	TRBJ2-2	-	CASSSGPPGTGELFF	TGTGCCAGCAGTTCGGGCCCGCCGGGCACCGGGGAGCTGTTTTTT
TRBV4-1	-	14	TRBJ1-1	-	CASSYVQMNTEAFF	TGCGCCAGCAGCTACGTTCAGATGAACACTGAAGCTTTCTTT
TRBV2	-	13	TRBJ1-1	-	CASRVYWGPEAFF	TGTGCCAGCAGAGTCTATTGGGGGCCTGAAGCTTTCTTT
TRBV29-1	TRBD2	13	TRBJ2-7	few	CSVRTSGFYEQYF	TGCAGCGTTCGGACTAGCGGATTCTACGAGCAGTACTTC
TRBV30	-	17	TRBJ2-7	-	CAWSRGAHQGRRYEQYF	TGTGCCTGGAGTCGTGGCGCGCACCAAGGGAGACGCTACGAGCAGTACTTC
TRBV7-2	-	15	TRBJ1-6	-	CASRNFTGRVSPLHF	TGTGCCAGCAGGAATTTTACAGGGAGGGTTTCACCCCTCCACTTT
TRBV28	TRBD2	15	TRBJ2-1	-	CASSLETSGRRGQFF	TGTGCCAGCAGTTTAGAGACTAGCGGGAGGCGCGGGCAGTTCTTC
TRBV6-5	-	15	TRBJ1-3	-	CASGRPTISGNTIYF	TGTGCCAGCGGCAGACCGACTATCTCTGGAAACACCATATATTTT
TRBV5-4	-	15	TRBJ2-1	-	CASSSSSATYNEQFF	TGTGCCAGCAGCTCATCTTCCGCCACCTACAATGAGCAGTTCTTC
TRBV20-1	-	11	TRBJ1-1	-	CSAPGGTEAFF	TGCAGTGCGCCCGGGGGCACTGAAGCTTTCTTT
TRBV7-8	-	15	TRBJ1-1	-	CASSLGSGGSPEAFF	TGTGCCAGCAGCTTAGGTTCCGGGGGCAGTCCTGAAGCTTTCTTT
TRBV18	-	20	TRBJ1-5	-	CASSQRVRSAGSYSNQPQHF	TGTGCCAGCTCACAGCGAGTTAGGTCCGCGGGATCTTATAGCAATCAGCCCCAGCATTTT
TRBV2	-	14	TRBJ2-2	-	CASSEKLSTGELFF	TGTGCCAGCAGTGAGAAGCTCAGCACAGGGGAGCTGTTTTTT
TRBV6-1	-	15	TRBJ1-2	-	CASSEIRISENGYTF	TGTGCCAGCAGTGAGATTCGGATATCGGAGAATGGCTACACCTTC
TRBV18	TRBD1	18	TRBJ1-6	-	CASSPGRGTGVGNSPLHF	TGTGCCAGCTCACCCGGACGCGGGACAGGGGTGGGGAATTCACCCCTCCACTTT
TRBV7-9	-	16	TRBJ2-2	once	CASKEGGLANTGELFF	TGTGCCAGCAAAGAGGGGGGACTCGCGAACACCGGGGAGCTGTTTTTT
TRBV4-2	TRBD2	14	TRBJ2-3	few	CASSQEPSGGTQYF	TGTGCCAGCAGCCAAGAGCCTAGCGGGGGTACGCAGTATTTT
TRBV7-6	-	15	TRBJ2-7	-	CASSYTTGDLGEQYF	TGTGCCAGCAGCTACACGACAGGAGACTTGGGCGAGCAGTACTTC
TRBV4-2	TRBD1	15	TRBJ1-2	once	CASSPETGVGYGYTF	TGTGCCAGCAGCCCTGAGACAGGGGTCGGCTATGGCTACACCTTC
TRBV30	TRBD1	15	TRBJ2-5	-	CAWSVATGALETQYF	TGTGCCTGGAGTGTAGCCACAGGGGCTCTAGAGACCCAGTACTTC
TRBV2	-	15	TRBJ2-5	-	CASTLLAGPQETQYF	TGTGCCAGCACCCTACTTGCGGGGCCTCAAGAGACCCAGTACTTC
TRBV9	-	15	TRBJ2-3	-	CASSVGSGTTDTQYF	TGTGCCAGCAGCGTAGGGTCGGGGACGACAGATACGCAGTATTTT
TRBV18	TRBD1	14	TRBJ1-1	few	CASSRQGGNTEAFF	TGTGCCAGCTCACGTCAGGGGGGGAACACTGAAGCTTTCTTT
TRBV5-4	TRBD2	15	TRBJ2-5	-	CASSFPGLVMETQYF	TGTGCCAGCAGCTTCCCGGGACTAGTAATGGAGACCCAGTACTTC
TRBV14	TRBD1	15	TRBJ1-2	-	CASRPTQGATSGYTF	TGTGCCAGCAGGCCAACCCAGGGGGCGACGAGTGGCTACACCTTC
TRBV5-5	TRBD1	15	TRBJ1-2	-	CASSLGQGLFYGYTF	TGTGCCAGCAGCTTGGGACAGGGCCTCTTCTATGGCTACACCTTC
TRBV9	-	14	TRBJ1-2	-	CASSVGQANYGYTF	TGTGCCAGCAGCGTAGGACAGGCAAACTATGGCTACACCTTC
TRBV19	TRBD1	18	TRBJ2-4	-	CASSITRDRGSVKNIQYF	TGTGCCAGTAGTATAACACGGGACAGGGGATCGGTCAAAAACATTCAGTACTTC
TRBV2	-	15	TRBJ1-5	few	CASLSEDLSEQPQHF	TGTGCCAGCCTGAGTGAGGACCTATCGGAGCAGCCCCAGCATTTT
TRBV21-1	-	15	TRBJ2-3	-	CASRKREGRPDTQYF	TGTGCCAGCAGAAAGAGGGAGGGGCGCCCAGATACGCAGTATTTT
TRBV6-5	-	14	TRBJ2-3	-	CASSSWRNPDTQYF	TGTGCCAGCAGTTCTTGGCGGAATCCAGATACGCAGTATTTT
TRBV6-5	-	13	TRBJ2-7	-	CASSYGLNYEQYF	TGTGCCAGCAGTTACGGGCTTAACTACGAGCAGTACTTC
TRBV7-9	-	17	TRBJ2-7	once	CASRPSAEGRLPYEQYF	TGTGCCAGCCGACCTTCAGCTGAGGGGCGTTTACCCTACGAGCAGTACTTC
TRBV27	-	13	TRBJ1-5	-	CASTYSFGQPQHF	TGTGCCAGCACCTACTCTTTTGGTCAGCCCCAGCATTTT
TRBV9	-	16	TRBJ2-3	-	CASSADLWGGTDTQYF	TGTGCCAGCAGCGCCGATTTGTGGGGGGGCACAGATACGCAGTATTTT
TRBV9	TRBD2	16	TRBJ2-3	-	CASSGSIAGSTDTQYF	TGTGCCAGCAGCGGGTCAATAGCGGGAAGCACAGATACGCAGTATTTT
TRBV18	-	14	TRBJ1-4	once	CASSLQGANEKLFF	TGTGCCAGCTCACTTCAGGGAGCTAATGAAAAACTGTTTTTT
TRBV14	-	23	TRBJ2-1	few	CASSQDGRRGKGELVGGDDEQFF	TGTGCCAGCAGCCAAGATGGTCGTAGAGGTAAAGGGGAATTGGTGGGAGGCGACGATGAGCAGTTCTTC
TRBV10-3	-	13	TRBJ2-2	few	CAISESDTGELFF	TGTGCCATCAGTGAGTCCGACACCGGGGAGCTGTTTTTT
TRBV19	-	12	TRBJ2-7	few	CASSIRREEQYF	TGTGCCAGTAGTATACGCCGGGAGGAGCAGTACTTC
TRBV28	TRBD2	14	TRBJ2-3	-	CATTSGGTTDTQYF	TGTGCCACCACTAGCGGGGGAACCACAGATACGCAGTATTTT
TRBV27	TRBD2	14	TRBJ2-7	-	CASSVGTSGYEQYF	TGTGCCAGCAGCGTAGGTACTAGCGGCTACGAGCAGTACTTC
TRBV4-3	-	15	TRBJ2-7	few	CASSQKGRNSYEQYF	TGCGCCAGCAGCCAGAAGGGACGGAACTCCTACGAGCAGTACTTC
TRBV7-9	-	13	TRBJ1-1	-	CASSPPGDTEAFF	TGTGCCAGCAGCCCCCCGGGGGACACTGAAGCTTTCTTT
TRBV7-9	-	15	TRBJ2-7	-	CASSLVKDTTYEQYF	TGTGCCAGCAGCTTAGTAAAGGACACCACCTACGAGCAGTACTTC
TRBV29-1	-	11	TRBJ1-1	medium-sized	CSVKPRTEAFF	TGCAGCGTCAAGCCTCGAACTGAAGCTTTCTTT
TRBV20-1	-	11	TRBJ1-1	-	CSARADTEAFF	TGCAGTGCTAGAGCCGACACTGAAGCTTTCTTT
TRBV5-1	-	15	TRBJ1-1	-	CASSLAWRGSTEAFF	TGCGCCAGCAGCTTGGCCTGGCGGGGGAGCACTGAAGCTTTCTTT
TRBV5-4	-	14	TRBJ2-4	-	CASSLRGAKNIQYF	TGTGCCAGCAGCTTGCGGGGGGCCAAAAACATTCAGTACTTC
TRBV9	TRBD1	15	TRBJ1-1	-	CASSVVTGGVTEAFF	TGTGCCAGCAGCGTAGTAACAGGGGGGGTCACTGAAGCTTTCTTT
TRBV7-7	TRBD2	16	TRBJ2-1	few	CASSPGLDISYNEQFF	TGTGCCAGCAGCCCAGGACTAGATATTTCCTACAATGAGCAGTTCTTC